This is a list of T cell receptor beta chains from one sample in a study of OX40 agonist ivuxolimab in advanced cancers. The table came from immunoSEQ multiplex PCR; TCRdb's copy has only in-frame clones and leaves some out. The sample records tens of thousands of clones, over 75% being singletons. The source was CD4+ or CD8+ T cells sorted from blood, collected in a trial of the OX40 agonist ivuxolimab. Every receptor here comes from an adult with an advanced solid tumor such as melanoma, head and neck, liver or kidney cancer. Both conserved end residues are part of each CDR3. D genes are given only for firm matches. Clone size is given for some rows only: seen once, a few or many times, or a class if the clone is expanded.

>TRBV4-2|NA|TRBJ1-3|NA
TGTGCCAGCAGCCAAGATTCCCCGGTGGGAGGGTTCGGAAACACCATATATTTT
CASSQDSPVGGFGNTIYF
>TRBV5-1|NA|TRBJ2-1|once
TGCGCCAGCAGCCCCCGAGACAGCTCCTACAATGAGCAGTTCTTC
CASSPRDSSYNEQFF
>TRBV2|TRBD1|TRBJ2-7|NA
TGTGCCAGCAGTCGCACAGGGGCCCTTGCCTACGAGCAGTACTTC
CASSRTGALAYEQYF
>TRBV30|NA|TRBJ1-4|NA
TGTGCCTGGAGGGGTGTGGCACCGGGGGAAAAACTGTTTTTT
CAWRGVAPGEKLFF
>TRBV28|TRBD2|TRBJ2-7|once
TGTGCCAGCGGTAGCGGGAGTGCTCCCTACGAGCAGTACTTC
CASGSGSAPYEQYF
>TRBV19|NA|TRBJ1-5|NA
TGTGCCAGTAGTACCAACGGACAGTTCGATATAGAGCCCCAGCATTTT
CASSTNGQFDIEPQHF
>TRBV18|TRBD1|TRBJ2-1|few
TGTGCCAGCTCACGCAGACAGGGAGATCCCAATGAGCAGTTCTTC
CASSRRQGDPNEQFF
>TRBV6-1|NA|TRBJ2-3|NA
TGTGCCAGCCTGGACTCTACTAGCACAGATACGCAGTATTTT
CASLDSTSTDTQYF
>TRBV5-4|NA|TRBJ2-3|NA
TGTGCCAGCACCACCAATAGCGCAGATACGCAGTATTTT
CASTTNSADTQYF
>TRBV7-9|NA|TRBJ1-1|NA
TGTGCCAGCAGCTTATCCTGGGGGCAAGGCACTGAAGCTTTCTTT
CASSLSWGQGTEAFF
>TRBV5-6|TRBD1|TRBJ2-2|NA
TGTGCCAGCAGCCCAGGGGGTTTGGACACCGGGGAGCTGTTTTTT
CASSPGGLDTGELFF